Presented here are 26 T cell receptor beta chains from one specimen sequenced in a study of blood T cells in healthy people across ages. The second PCR ran roughly 6 to 11 cycles with a sample-barcoded 5' primer and J-beta primers. TCRdb re-called the 5' RACE reads with MiXCR, one entry per CDR3 protein. The table shows about 930,000 distinct CDR3 sequences, with almost 30% occurring only once. This sample also belongs to another study, concerning T cells of mothers and their children.

The sequencing sample was made of blood. These receptors originate from a woman aged 40-49 years in good health.

This clonotype was detected only a few times. The rearrangement links TRBV10-3 to TRBJ1-5; tentative D call: TRBD1 (6 bases). The germline V gene has CDR1 ENHRY and CDR2 SYGVKD. This CDR3 is 14 amino acids long. Trimming removed 10 bases at V and 3 bases at J, with 16 bases between. The CDR3 sequence: CANLADRDNQPQHF. In DNA form, the CDR3 reads TGTGCCAACCTGGCGGACAGAGACAATCAGCCCCAGCATTTT.

There are many counts of this clonotype. CDR3 protein: CASSLQGPAYEQYF. The DNA of the CDR3 is TGTGCCAGCAGCCTACAGGGACCAGCCTACGAGCAGTACTTC. The J gene is TRBJ2-7, the V gene TRBV7-2; TRBD1 might be the D (6 bases). Germline CDR1 and CDR2: SGHTA and FQGNSA. Trimming took off 5 bases at V and 2 bases at J, with 13 bases between the two ends. The CDR3 sequence is 14 residues long.

Regarding this clonotype: Since a much larger clone is just one base distant, this may be a read error. V is TRBV9 and J is TRBJ2-4; D call uncertain. The end of the DNA aligns better with TRBJ2-7, so the J call may be wrong. This CDR3 is 16 amino acids long. Germline-derived CDR1 and CDR2 are SGDLS and YYNGEE. The CDR3 DNA is TGTGCCAGCAGCGCCGAGACGGCTACCAGCTACTACGAGCAGTACTTC. This codes for CASSAETATSYYEQYF.

This clonotype came up a few times. This may be a read error, as it is one base from a much larger clone. The rearrangement joins TRBV10-3 to TRBJ1-2, with D unresolved. Between the trimmed V and J ends, which lost 6 bases and 5 bases, there was a span of 16 bases. CDR1 is ENHRY and CDR2 is SYGVKD in the germline V gene. The CDR3 extends over 14 amino acids. CDR3: CAIRTDGSRYGYTF. CDR3 nucleotide sequence: TGTGCCATCAGGACGGACGGATCTCGATATGGCTACACCTTC.

The rearrangement joins TRBV2 to TRBJ2-1; TRBD2 might be the D (7 bases). This CDR3 region has 15 residues. The V gene's germline CDR1 is SNHLY and CDR2 FYNNEI. The V and J ends lost 6 bases and 6 bases respectively, with 18 bases between them. In DNA, the CDR3 is TGTGCCAGCAGGGAGGGGGGGGTTCCGCTCAATGAGCAGTTCTTC. Its protein is CASREGGVPLNEQFF.

J is TRBJ2-5 and V is TRBV27; 10 bases line up with TRBD1. This CDR3 is 15 amino acids long. CDR1 and CDR2 (germline): MNHEY, SMNVEV (reference sequence). The V gene end was trimmed by 5 bases and the J gene end by 11 bases; junction bases not matched to a gene: 14. DNA for the CDR3: TGTGCCAGCAGTCTGGAAGGGACAGGGGCGGGAGAGCAGTACTTC. Translated: CASSLEGTGAGEQYF.

This clonotype was seen a handful of times. V gene TRBV20-1 combines with J gene TRBJ1-2; D not resolved. This CDR3 is built from 13 residues. The V end lost 1 base, the J end lost 12 bases, and 18 bases lay between the germline ends. Germline-derived CDR1 and CDR2 are DFQATT and SNEGSKA (reference sequence). The CDR3 DNA reads TGCAGTGCTAGAGCCGTTCTCCAACGCGGCCACACCTTC. It yields the protein CSARAVLQRGHTF.

The chain carries TRBV7-9 and TRBJ2-5; possibly TRBD1 or TRBD2 for D (5 bases each). This CDR3 has 13 amino acids. CDR1 is SEHNR and CDR2 is FQNEAQ in the germline V gene (reference sequence). V gave up 11 bases and J gave up 4 bases, with 17 bases separating them. The CDR3 sequence: CACPEGQTETQYF. For the CDR3, the DNA is TGTGCCTGCCCAGAGGGGCAGACAGAGACCCAGTACTTC.

The gene calls are TRBV10-3 and TRBJ2-3; D is uncertain. CDR3 size: 14 residues. Trimming pared 8 bases from V and 0 bases from J, leaving 12 bases between. CDR1 is ENHRY and CDR2 is SYGVKD in the germline V gene. The CDR3 DNA sequence: TGTGCCATCTCCGCCCAGCTTAGCACAGATACGCAGTATTTT. Translation gives CAISAQLSTDTQYF.

V usage is TRBV12-3 or TRBV12-4 and J usage is TRBJ2-3, with 11 positions matching TRBD1. The CDR3 has 17 residues. V lost 1 base to trimming and J lost 2 bases; unmatched junction nucleotides: 5. The CDR3 loop is CASSLGTGGPSTDTQYF. The CDR3 nucleotides are TGTGCCAGCAGTTTAGGGACAGGGGGCCCCTCCACAGATACGCAGTATTTT.

J is TRBJ1-6 and V is TRBV19; 8 nucleotides line up with TRBD1. CDR3 length: 14 residues. The germline gives CDR1 LNHDA, CDR2 SQIVND (reference sequence). The J segment lost 7 bases and the V segment lost 10 bases, leaving 9 bases of the junction unmatched. The CDR3 nucleotides are TGTGCCACCGGATGGACAGGGAGGAATTCACCCCTCCACTTT. Its protein product is CATGWTGRNSPLHF.

This clonotype was counted ten times or more. V gene TRBV29-1 combines with J gene TRBJ1-2; 8 bases match TRBD1. Germline CDR1 reads SQVTM; CDR2 reads ANQGSEA. The ends lost 5 bases at V and 8 bases at J; junction bases unmatched: 13. This CDR3 comprises 14 residues. The CDR3 is CSVTIGTGWDGYTF. In nucleotides, the CDR3 is TGCAGCGTTACCATCGGGACAGGATGGGACGGCTACACCTTC.

This clonotype was seen a handful of times. The chain is built from TRBV6-5 and TRBJ1-1; weak D call: TRBD1 (5 bases). Germline CDR1 and CDR2: MNHEY and SVGAGI. The CDR3 runs to 13 residues. The V and J ends lost 3 bases and 7 bases respectively, with 12 bases between them. CDR3 DNA: TGTGCCAGCAGTTATATGGGGGGGGGTGAAGCTTTCTTT. Residues: CASSYMGGGEAFF.

This clonotype was seen a few times. This chain connects TRBV20-1 to TRBJ2-5; D may be TRBD1 (6 bases). The germline V gene has CDR1 DFQATT and CDR2 SNEGSKA (reference sequence). The V gene lost 7 bases and the J gene lost 5 bases, with 11 bases spanning the gap. This CDR3 spans 11 amino acids. Here the CDR3 reads CSGGQRETQYF. The CDR3 region has the DNA TGCAGTGGTGGACAGAGGGAGACCCAGTACTTC.

Only one count was recorded for this clonotype. A read error is possible here, since a much larger clone lies one base away. V gene TRBV20-1 combines with J gene TRBJ1-1; maybe TRBD1 (5 bases). Germline V gene lookup returns CDR1 DFQATT and CDR2 SNEGSKA (reference sequence). V lost 3 bases, J lost 1 base, and 15 bases lay in between. The CDR3 is 15 amino acids. The CDR3 DNA reads as TGCAGTGCTAGCGAAACCCGACAGTCGAACACTGAAGCTTTCTTT. Translation gives CSASETRQSNTEAFF.

This clonotype was detected a few times. The chain recombines TRBV6-5 with TRBJ2-3; the D is unclear. Germline V lookup: CDR1 MNHEY, CDR2 SVGAGI. Trimming removed 2 bases from V and 6 bases from J, with 9 bases in between. This CDR3 contains 13 residues. The CDR3 DNA reads as TGTGCCAGCAGTTACGTGAAGGCGGATACGCAGTATTTT. Amino acids: CASSYVKADTQYF.

The chain employs TRBV30 and TRBJ1-3; D gene unclear. Looked up from germline, CDR1 is GTSNPN and CDR2 is SVGIG (reference sequence). The CDR3 length is 12 residues. V was trimmed by 5 bases and J by 0 bases, leaving 5 bases between them. The CDR3 sequence is CAWSSSGNTIYF. As DNA, the CDR3 is TGTGCCTGGTCGAGCTCTGGAAACACCATATATTTT.

The chain combines TRBV11-2 with TRBJ2-7; no definite D call. Germline CDR1 is SGHAT and CDR2 is FQNNGV. The germline V and J ends were trimmed by 2 bases and 6 bases, with 8 bases remaining between them. This CDR3 region has 12 residues. The CDR3 nucleotides are TGTGCCAGCAGCTTAAGCTCGGGCGAGCAGTACTTC. Translating gives CASSLSSGEQYF.

This clonotype was found a few times. The V gene is TRBV9, the J gene TRBJ2-3, with 11 positions matching TRBD2. Germline V gives CDR1 SGDLS, CDR2 YYNGEE. The trim removed 1 base at V and 6 bases at J, leaving 1 base unmatched. This CDR3 comprises 14 residues. The CDR3 DNA sequence: TGTGCCAGCAGCGTAAGGACTAGCGGGGATACGCAGTATTTT. Translating gives CASSVRTSGDTQYF.

V is TRBV20-1 and J is TRBJ2-3, with D perhaps assigned TRBD1 or TRBD2 (5 bases each). Germline V lookup: CDR1 DFQATT, CDR2 SNEGSKA (reference sequence). Trimming removed 6 bases from V and 0 bases from J, with 13 bases in between. The CDR3 runs 14 residues. CDR3: CSALVRGSTDTQYF. Here the CDR3 DNA reads TGCAGTGCCTTAGTCCGGGGCAGCACAGATACGCAGTATTTT.

Many counts were recorded for this clonotype. The chain combines TRBV7-3 with TRBJ1-2, with D hard to call. The CDR3 is 13 amino acids. The V gene's germline CDR1 is SGHTA and CDR2 FQGTGA. V lost 3 bases and J lost 0, with 5 bases in between. CDR3 DNA: TGTGCCAGCAGCTTGAACCCTAACTATGGCTACACCTTC. Encoded protein: CASSLNPNYGYTF.

V usage is TRBV19 and J usage is TRBJ2-4, with 10 bases aligning to TRBD1. Per the germline V gene, CDR1 is LNHDA and CDR2 is SQIVND (reference sequence). V trimming: 1 base; J trimming: 6 bases; junction bases outside the gene matches: 3. The CDR3 is made up of 15 amino acids. CDR3 in DNA: TGTGCCAGTAGTATAGCCTGGACAGGGGGAAACATTCAGTACTTC. This encodes CASSIAWTGGNIQYF.

A remark on this clonotype: This may be a read error: a much more frequent sequence differs by one nucleotide. The chain employs TRBV20-1 and TRBJ2-7; possible D gene TRBD1, 6 bases. This CDR3 spans 13 amino acids. From germline, CDR1 is DFQATT and CDR2 SNEGSKA (reference sequence). Trimming shortened V by 3 bases and J by 0 bases, and 9 bases separated the two germline ends. The CDR3 protein is CSASRDNSYEQYF. CDR3 bases: TGCAGTGCTAGCCGGGACAACTCCTACGAGCAGTACTTC.

This clonotype was picked up a small number of times. V is TRBV7-2 and J is TRBJ1-6; 7 nucleotides align to TRBD1. From germline, CDR1 is SGHTA and CDR2 FQGNSA. Trimming cost V 2 bases and J 3 bases; bases outside gene matches: 7. The CDR3 totals 17 residues. The CDR3 is CASSLTPTGFYNSPLHF. CDR3 sequence (DNA): TGTGCCAGCAGCTTAACTCCGACAGGGTTCTATAATTCACCCCTCCACTTT. The entire variable domain, with the rest obtained from reference TRBV7-2 and TRBJ1-6, is as follows: GAGVSQSPSNKVTEKGKDVELRCDPISGHTALYWYRQSLGQGLEFLIYFQGNSAPDKSGLPSDRFSAERTGGSVSTLTIQRTQQEDSAVYLCASSLTPTGFYNSPLHFGNGTRLTVT.

This chain uses TRBV4-1 with TRBJ2-1; tentative D call: TRBD1 (5 bases). V lost 1 base to trimming and J lost 0 bases, with 10 bases between them. This CDR3 is 16 amino acids long. Germline-derived CDR1 and CDR2 are MGHRA and YSYEKL. CDR3 bases: TGCGCCAGCAGCCAAGGTGGGGCCCGCTCCTACAATGAGCAGTTCTTC. Amino acids: CASSQGGARSYNEQFF.

This clonotype was picked up one time. V usage is TRBV5-1 and J usage is TRBJ2-1, with TRBD2 identical over 10 bases. The CDR3 totals 14 residues. Germline values: CDR1 SGHRS, CDR2 YFSETQ. With 3 bases clipped from V and 10 bases from J, the junction kept 7 bases outside the gene matches. CDR3 coding DNA: TGCGCCAGCAGCTCGGGAAGCGGGGGGGCCGAGCAGTTCTTC. Amino acid sequence: CASSSGSGGAEQFF.